Here is one TCR beta chain with its context. The antigen is unknown. V shed 2 bases, J shed 3 bases, and the junction held 9 bases outside the gene matches. This CDR3 has 18 residues. A J-beta primer mix and a sample-barcoded 5' primer were used in a second PCR of roughly 6 to 11 cycles. TCRdb reanalysed the 5' RACE reads using MiXCR and keeps one entry per CDR3 protein. Of about 730,000 distinct CDR3 sequences listed, 43% were seen once; the top ten hold around 20%. The data derive from a study of blood T cells in healthy people across ages. Study details: About one barcoded TCR beta cDNA was captured per two T cells.

Study results and caveats: The study lacked donor CMV status, which possibly confounded expanded clonotype changes.

The authors drew roughly 9.8 milliliters of peripheral blood from each donor. Per-sample PBMC isolation yielded at least 6.5 million cells. The rearrangement links TRBV12-3 or TRBV12-4 to TRBJ2-7, with TRBD2 matching 14 bases. The sample comprised blood. The source of this sequence is a woman in her sixties in good health. The CDR3 bases are TGTGCCAGCAGTTTAAGGGGACTAGCGGGAGAAAAGGTCTACGAGCAGTACTTC. Its protein is CASSLRGLAGEKVYEQYF.